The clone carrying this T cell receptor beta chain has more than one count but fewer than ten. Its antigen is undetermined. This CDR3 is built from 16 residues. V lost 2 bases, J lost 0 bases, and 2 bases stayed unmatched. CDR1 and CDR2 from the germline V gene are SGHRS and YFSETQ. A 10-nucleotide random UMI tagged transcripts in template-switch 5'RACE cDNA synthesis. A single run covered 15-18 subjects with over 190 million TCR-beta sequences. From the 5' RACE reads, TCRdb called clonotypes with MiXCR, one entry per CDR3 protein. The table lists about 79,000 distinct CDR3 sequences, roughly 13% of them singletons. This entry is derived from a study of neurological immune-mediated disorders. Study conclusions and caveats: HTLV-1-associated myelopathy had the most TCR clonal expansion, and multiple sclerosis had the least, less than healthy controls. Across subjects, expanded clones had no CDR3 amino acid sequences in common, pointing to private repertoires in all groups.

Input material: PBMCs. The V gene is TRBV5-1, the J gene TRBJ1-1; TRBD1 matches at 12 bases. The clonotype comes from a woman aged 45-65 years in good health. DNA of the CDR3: TGCGCCAGCAGCTTCGGGACAGGGGGCATGAACACTGAAGCTTTCTTT. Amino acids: CASSFGTGGMNTEAFF.